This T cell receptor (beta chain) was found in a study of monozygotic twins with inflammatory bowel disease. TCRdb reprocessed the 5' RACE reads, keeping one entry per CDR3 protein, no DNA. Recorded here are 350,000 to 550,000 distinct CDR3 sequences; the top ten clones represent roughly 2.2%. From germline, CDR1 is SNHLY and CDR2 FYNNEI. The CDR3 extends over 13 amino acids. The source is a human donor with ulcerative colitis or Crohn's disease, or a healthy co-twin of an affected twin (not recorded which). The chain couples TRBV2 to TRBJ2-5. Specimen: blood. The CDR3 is CASSGQAIKTQYF.